This T cell receptor beta chain was found in a study of CD8 T cells in ankylosing spondylitis. This clonotype has a count of ten or more. A single record per CDR3 protein comes from TCRdb applying MiXCR to the 5' RACE reads. Of around 7,000 distinct CDR3 sequences listed, approximately 7.7% were seen once; the top ten hold roughly 23%. This CDR3 contains 16 residues. With 0 bases removed from V and 6 bases from J, the gap between germline ends came to 16 bases. Germline CDR1 and CDR2: SGDLS and YYNGEE. Input material: blood, either unsorted or a sorted T cell fraction (not recorded which). The chain combines TRBV9 with TRBJ2-1; D is possibly TRBD2 (7 bases). This clonotype originated in a male donor with ankylosing spondylitis or in good health (not recorded which). CDR3 protein: CASSVGGGPLGNEQFF. The CDR3 DNA is TGTGCCAGCAGCGTAGGGGGGGGGCCCCTCGGCAATGAGCAGTTCTTC. The whole variable domain, filled in from reference TRBV9 and TRBJ2-1, reads DSGVTQTPKHLITATGQRVTLRCSPRSGDLSVYWYQQSLDQGLQFLIQYYNGEERAKGNILERFSAQQFPDLHSELNLSSLELGDSALYFCASSVGGGPLGNEQFFGPGTRLTVL.